Below, 14 T cell receptor beta chains from the same sample are listed, as sequenced in a study of cytotoxic CD8 clonotypes in ibrutinib-treated CLL. The table came from immunoSEQ multiplex PCR; TCRdb's copy has only in-frame clones and leaves some out. The sample carries some 140,000 clones, 75% to 85% recorded once. The material sequenced was PBMCs, taken after 12 months of ibrutinib treatment. These receptors were collected from a human donor with chronic lymphocytic leukemia.

The chain employs TRBV19 and TRBJ1-1; 10 positions agree with TRBD1. This CDR3 has 14 amino acids. The ends lost 4 bases at V and 3 bases at J; junction bases unmatched: 2. Germline CDR1 is LNHDA and CDR2 is SQIVND (reference sequence). CDR3 amino acids: CASSTTGGYTEAFF. The CDR3, as DNA: TGTGCCAGTAGTACGACAGGGGGCTACACTGAAGCTTTCTTT.

For the CDR3, the DNA is TGTGCCAGCAGCCTCGGGACAGATCTCCAAGAGACCCAGTACTTC. This translates into CASSLGTDLQETQYF. The J gene is TRBJ2-5, the V gene TRBV5-8; 7 nucleotides agree with TRBD1. CDR3 length equals 15 residues. Unmatched junction bases numbered 7, after V lost 4 bases and J lost 1 base. CDR1 and CDR2 (germline): SGHTS, YDEGEE.

The chain uses TRBV7-9 and TRBJ2-7; 11 bases map to TRBD2. The V gene end was trimmed by 3 bases and the J gene end by 4 bases; junction bases not matched to a gene: 14. In germline, CDR1 is SEHNR, CDR2 FQNEAQ (reference sequence). The CDR3 totals 18 residues. The CDR3 reads CASSFSSGRYGALYEQYF. The CDR3 DNA follows: TGTGCCAGCAGCTTTTCTAGCGGGAGGTACGGGGCCTTGTACGAGCAGTACTTC. Using reference TRBV7-9 and TRBJ2-7 for the parts outside the CDR3, the full variable domain is DTGVSQNPRHKITKRGQNVTFRCDPISEHNRLYWYRQTLGQGPEFLTYFQNEAQLEKSRLLSDRFSAERPKGSFSTLEIQRTEQGDSAMYLCASSFSSGRYGALYEQYFGPGTRLTVT.

The CDR3 spells CASSPPGGSQYEQYF. As DNA, the CDR3 is TGTGCCAGCTCACCACCGGGCGGGAGTCAGTACGAGCAGTACTTC. The V gene is TRBV18, the J gene TRBJ2-7, with TRBD2 identical over 7 bases. The germline V gene encodes CDR1 KGHSH and CDR2 LQKENI. The CDR3 consists of 15 residues. J was trimmed by 4 bases and V by 0 bases; bases with no gene match: 6.

This sequence joins TRBV5-4 and TRBJ2-7; TRBD2 matches 8 bases. This CDR3 contains 16 residues. In germline, CDR1 is SGHNT, CDR2 YYREEE (reference sequence). V trimming: 4 bases; J trimming: 1 base; junction bases outside the gene matches: 10. DNA for the CDR3: TGTGCCAGCAGCGGCATAGCGGGGCCTGGGTCCTACGAGCAGTACTTC. Amino acids: CASSGIAGPGSYEQYF.

This chain links TRBV4-2 with TRBJ2-2; 12 bases fit TRBD2. CDR3 length: 17 residues. Germline V lookup: CDR1 LGHNA, CDR2 YNFKEQ. J gave up 0 bases and V 3 bases, and 2 bases lay outside the gene matches. The CDR3 DNA reads as TGTGCCAGCAGCCAGCTAGCGGGAGGGCCGAACACCGGGGAGCTGTTTTTT. Its protein product is CASSQLAGGPNTGELFF.

There are a few counts of this clone. This rearrangement joins TRBV11-1 to TRBJ2-1; TRBD2 might be the D (5 bases). CDR1 SGHAT and CDR2 FQDESV come from the germline V gene (reference sequence). With 2 bases removed from V and 9 bases from J, the gap between germline ends came to 8 bases. CDR3 length: 12 residues. Here the CDR3 reads CASSLIAGEQFF. The CDR3, as DNA: TGTGCCAGCAGCTTAATTGCGGGTGAGCAGTTCTTC.

The CDR3 protein is CASKELAGRQETQYF. Here the CDR3 DNA reads TGTGCCAGCAAAGAACTAGCGGGCCGCCAAGAGACCCAGTACTTC. The chain is built from TRBV27 and TRBJ2-5; 9 bases map to TRBD2. This CDR3 is 15 amino acids long. Germline CDR1 is MNHEY and CDR2 is SMNVEV (reference sequence). The V and J ends lost 7 bases and 1 base, in that order; junction bases with no gene match: 7.

The chain uses TRBV27 and TRBJ2-7; possible D gene TRBD2, 6 bases. CDR3 length equals 14 residues. Germline CDR1 is MNHEY and CDR2 is SMNVEV (reference sequence). The V end lost 6 bases, the J end lost 4 bases, and 16 bases lay between the germline ends. As DNA, the CDR3 is TGTGCCAGCAGCCGTACCGGGGCGGGGTACGAGCAGTACTTC. Amino acids: CASSRTGAGYEQYF.

This clone was observed once. The chain couples TRBV25-1 to TRBJ1-4; no clear D gene. The V end lost 1 base, the J end lost 5 bases, and 11 bases lay between the germline ends. The germline gives CDR1 MGHDK, CDR2 SYGVNS. The CDR3 covers 15 residues. The CDR3 coding sequence is TGTGCCAGCAGTGAATTAGGGCGGAGCAATGAAAAACTGTTTTTT. Encoded protein: CASSELGRSNEKLFF.

The rearrangement joins TRBV7-7 to TRBJ2-2; D ambiguous. This CDR3 region has 14 residues. Germline CDR1 reads SSHAT; CDR2 reads FNYEAQ (reference sequence). The ends were cut back, 2 bases at V and 1 base at J, with 5 bases in the middle. The CDR3 here is CASSLQMNTGELFF. In nucleotides, the CDR3 is TGTGCCAGCAGCTTACAGATGAACACCGGGGAGCTGTTTTTT.

The V and J genes are TRBV5-6 and TRBJ2-5; 11 nucleotides match TRBD2. This CDR3 spans 16 amino acids. With V trimmed by 0 bases and J by 3 bases, 4 bases remained unmatched. In germline, CDR1 is SGHDT, CDR2 YYEEEE. The CDR3 DNA is TGTGCCAGCAGCTTGGATGGTAGCGGGAGGGAAGAGACCCAGTACTTC. Protein product: CASSLDGSGREETQYF.

V is TRBV4-1 and J is TRBJ2-7, with 10 bases lining up with TRBD2. Germline values: CDR1 MGHRA, CDR2 YSYEKL. This CDR3 comprises 15 residues. V lost 5 bases, J lost 0 bases, and 4 bases stayed unmatched. CDR3 protein: CASSILAGASYEQYF. The CDR3 coding sequence is TGCGCCAGCAGCATTCTAGCGGGAGCCTCCTACGAGCAGTACTTC.

The table lists this clone with a count of one. The chain couples TRBV18 to TRBJ2-5; D is ambiguous. The length of the CDR3 is 13 residues. Trimming left V 1 base short and J 5 bases short, with 8 bases between. The V gene's germline CDR1 is KGHSH and CDR2 LQKENI. The CDR3 DNA reads as TGTGCCAGCTCACCACTCGAGATGGAGACCCAGTACTTC. Its protein product is CASSPLEMETQYF. Full variable domain (outside the CDR3, taken from reference TRBV18 and TRBJ2-5): NAGVMQNPRHLVRRRGQEARLRCSPMKGHSHVYWYRQLPEEGLKFMVYLQKENIIDESGMPKERFSAEFPKEGPSILRIQQVVRGDSAAYFCASSPLEMETQYFGPGTRLLVL.